Below, one T cell receptor (beta chain) is given with its context. Antigen unknown. 13 Jbeta primers and 60 Vbeta primers were used for the PCR. Clones were read by immunoSEQ multiplex PCR, and TCRdb kept only the in-frame ones, dropping some. The sample holds 95,000 to 150,000 clones, approximately 76% seen once. The J segment lost 16 bases and the V segment lost 1 base, leaving 9 bases of the junction unmatched. Germline V gene sequence: CDR1 GTSNPN, CDR2 SVGIG (reference sequence). This CDR3 comprises 12 residues. The data originate from a study of cytomegalovirus exposure and HLA in healthy donors. Study-wide points: Of the V segments, some could not be distinguished, including TRBV6-2 and TRBV6-3, and were excluded. Looking again later, the authors saw that most CMV-associated TCR beta chains seemed HLA-restricted. TCR beta sequences reportedly predicted most subjects' HLA-A and HLA-B alleles accurately. Immune exposure was documented only through CMV serostatus.

This TCR came from a man in his 60s in good health and CMV-seropositive. The chain has TRBV30 and TRBJ2-1, with TRBD2 matching 8 bases. Sequencing was performed on PBMCs. The CDR3 loop is CAWSDASGLVFF. The CDR3 DNA sequence: TGTGCCTGGAGTGACGCCTCGGGACTAGTATTCTTC.